A single sample gave rise to the 18 T cell receptor beta chains below, sequenced in a study of T cell responses to AZD1222 COVID-19 vaccine (dated by TCRdb to the early 2020s). In light of the paper, this sample's time point label describes: baseline before first vaccination. Read against the paper, the sample's treatment or condition label means: meningococcal conjugate vaccine given as trial control. The library came from the immunoSEQ multiplex PCR assay. In its TCRdb copy, this immuneACCESS table keeps in-frame sequences only and misses some clones. Where compared with another copy, unresolved V genes explain less than half of these, and the others have no known cause. This sample is represented by around 74,000 clones; roughly 94% of them were singletons. Around 7.1% of the sample comes from the top ten. Sequenced here: peripheral blood, sampled on day 0 of MenACWY control vaccination. All receptors come from an adult in good health.

The chain has TRBV9 and TRBJ2-7, with 13 bases lining up with TRBD2. This CDR3 contains 14 residues. V shed 3 bases, J shed 5 bases, and the junction held 2 bases outside the gene matches. Germline CDR1 is SGDLS and CDR2 is YYNGEE. The CDR3 loop is CASSEGLAGDEQYF. CDR3 coding DNA: TGTGCCAGCAGCGAAGGACTAGCGGGAGACGAGCAGTACTTC.

This chain connects TRBV28 to TRBJ2-7; no definite D call. The CDR3 has 12 residues. V was pared by 4 bases and J by 3 bases, with 7 bases between. Germline values: CDR1 MDHEN, CDR2 SYDVKM. The CDR3, as DNA: TGTGCCAGCAGTTCACAGAACTACGAGCAGTACTTC. Its protein product is CASSSQNYEQYF. Looking up the rest from reference TRBV28 and TRBJ2-7 gives the full variable domain: DVKVTQSSRYLVKRTGEKVFLECVQDMDHENMFWYRQDPGLGLRLIYFSYDVKMKEKGDIPEGYSVSREKKERFSLILESASTNQTSMYLCASSSQNYEQYFGPGTRLTVT.

The rearrangement joins TRBV19 to TRBJ2-1; D is undetermined. There are 15 residues in the CDR3. Germline loops: CDR1 LNHDA, CDR2 SQIVND (reference sequence). Trimming pared 2 bases from V and 0 bases from J, leaving 8 bases between. Here the CDR3 reads CASSIRRTSYNEQFF. The DNA of the CDR3 is TGTGCCAGTAGTATAAGAAGAACCTCCTACAATGAGCAGTTCTTC.

The V call is TRBV5-5, the J call TRBJ2-1; D gene unclear. The CDR3 sequence is 13 residues long. V was shortened by 4 bases and J by 5 bases, with 10 bases between the two germline ends. Germline lookup yields CDR1 SGHKS and CDR2 YYEKEE (reference sequence). The CDR3 protein is CASSGIQNNEQFF. The CDR3 nucleotides are TGTGCCAGCAGCGGAATACAAAACAATGAGCAGTTCTTC.

In this sample, this clone turned up once. This chain uses TRBV9 with TRBJ1-1; TRBD1 might be the D (6 bases). The V gene's germline CDR1 is SGDLS and CDR2 YYNGEE. This CDR3 is built from 15 residues. Deletions cut 3 bases from V and 5 bases from J, with 17 bases between. The CDR3 DNA reads as TGTGCCAGCAGCGCGGGGGGCGGACAAGAGACTGAAGCTTTCTTT. Translation: CASSAGGGQETEAFF.

V usage is TRBV6-5 and J usage is TRBJ1-2; unclear D gene. V lost 6 bases and J 4 bases, leaving 9 bases between the germline ends. CDR3 length: 12 residues. CDR1 MNHEY and CDR2 SVGAGI come from the germline V gene. CDR3 in amino acids: CASSYPGYGYTF. The CDR3, as DNA: TGTGCCAGCAGCTACCCCGGCTATGGCTACACCTTC.

This sequence joins TRBV3-1 (or the pseudogene TRBV3-2) and TRBJ2-7, with D possibly called TRBD1 or TRBD2 (6 bases each). V dropped 0 bases and J dropped 3 bases, with 12 bases sitting between them. CDR1 and CDR2 from the germline V gene are LGHDT and YNNKEL (reference sequence). This CDR3 is built from 15 residues. The CDR3 region is CASSQEPQGGYEQYF. CDR3 nucleotides: TGTGCCAGCAGCCAAGAGCCACAGGGAGGCTACGAGCAGTACTTC.

The sample holds one count of this clone. The gene calls are TRBV6-6 and TRBJ2-7; possible D gene TRBD1, 7 bases. Between the trimmed V and J ends, which lost 0 bases and 5 bases, there was a span of 14 bases. Per germline, CDR1 MNHNY and CDR2 SVGAGI (reference sequence). This CDR3 contains 15 residues. The CDR3 region is CASSYSGRGDNEQYF. The CDR3 DNA reads TGTGCCAGCAGTTACTCGGGCAGGGGGGACAACGAGCAGTACTTC.

The chain joins TRBV28 to TRBJ1-3; maybe TRBD1 (5 bases). Per the germline V gene, CDR1 is MDHEN and CDR2 is SYDVKM. CDR3 length equals 16 residues. Between the trimmed V and J ends, which lost 2 bases and 3 bases, there was a span of 14 bases. CDR3 nucleotide sequence: TGTGCCAGCAGTTTAGGGGGGTCTGTTAGTGGAAACACCATATATTTT. It specifies CASSLGGSVSGNTIYF. Variable domain in full (rest from reference TRBV28 and TRBJ1-3): DVKVTQSSRYLVKRTGEKVFLECVQDMDHENMFWYRQDPGLGLRLIYFSYDVKMKEKGDIPEGYSVSREKKERFSLILESASTNQTSMYLCASSLGGSVSGNTIYFGEGSWLTVV.

The V gene is TRBV6-5, the J gene TRBJ1-2; D gene uncertain. V was pared by 2 bases and J by 7 bases, with 17 bases between. In germline, CDR1 is MNHEY, CDR2 SVGAGI. CDR3 length equals 15 residues. The CDR3 is CASSYKSTSSTGYTF. Written as DNA, the CDR3 is TGTGCCAGCAGTTACAAAAGCACTTCTTCAACTGGCTACACCTTC.

This clone was observed a few times. The CDR3 here is CASSQTPGTGELFF. Written as DNA, the CDR3 is TGTGCCAGCAGCCAGACTCCGGGGACCGGGGAGCTGTTTTTT. The J gene is TRBJ2-2, the V gene TRBV11-1, with D maybe TRBD2 (5 bases). Trimming took off 5 bases at V and 5 bases at J, with 12 bases between the two ends. CDR3 length equals 14 residues. Germline V lookup: CDR1 SGHAT, CDR2 FQDESV (reference sequence).

The V call is TRBV29-1, the J call TRBJ1-1, with D unresolved. The CDR3 totals 13 residues. From germline, CDR1 is SQVTM and CDR2 ANQGSEA. V lost 7 bases and J 3 bases, leaving 15 bases between the germline ends. The DNA for the CDR3 is TGCAGCGCCCGGACCCTAATCGACACTGAAGCTTTCTTT. It is translated as CSARTLIDTEAFF.

The V call is TRBV7-6, the J call TRBJ2-3, with 15 bases fitting TRBD2. Germline assignment: CDR1 SGHVS and CDR2 FNYEAQ. The V and J ends lost 0 bases and 3 bases, in that order; junction bases with no gene match: 10. The CDR3 totals 20 residues. The CDR3 DNA sequence: TGTGCCAGCAGCTTAGCGAGTCCGGGGACTAGCGGGAGGTTAACAGATACGCAGTATTTT. This sequence encodes CASSLASPGTSGRLTDTQYF.

This sequence joins TRBV5-5 and TRBJ2-2; 11 bases agree with TRBD1. Germline assignment: CDR1 SGHKS and CDR2 YYEKEE (reference sequence). The CDR3 length is 15 residues. J lost 6 bases, V lost 1 base, and 2 bases had no gene match. The CDR3 DNA is TGTGCCAGCAGCTTGACGGGACAGGGGGCCGGGGAGCTGTTTTTT. As protein: CASSLTGQGAGELFF. The whole variable domain, filled in from reference TRBV5-5 and TRBJ2-2, reads DAGVTQSPTHLIKTRGQQVTLRCSPISGHKSVSWYQQVLGQGPQFIFQYYEKEERGRGNFPDRFSARQFPNYSSELNVNALLLGDSALYLCASSLTGQGAGELFFGEGSRLTVL.

The chain recombines TRBV5-1 with TRBJ2-1, with D unclear. The V gene lost 4 bases and the J gene lost 9 bases, with 11 bases spanning the gap. This CDR3 has 12 residues. Germline values: CDR1 SGHRS, CDR2 YFSETQ. CDR3 sequence reads: CASSVLESEQFF. CDR3 sequence (DNA): TGCGCCAGCAGCGTCCTAGAATCTGAGCAGTTCTTC.

This clone was picked up one time. The gene calls are TRBV19 and TRBJ1-6; possibly TRBD1 for D (6 bases). The CDR3 contains 15 residues. Germline CDR1 is LNHDA and CDR2 is SQIVND (reference sequence). V was shortened by 3 bases and J by 10 bases, with 16 bases between the two germline ends. The CDR3 here is CASSMATGASSPLHF. Written as DNA, the CDR3 is TGTGCCAGTAGTATGGCGACGGGGGCAAGCTCACCCCTCCACTTT.

V usage is TRBV18 and J usage is TRBJ2-7; D perhaps matches TRBD1 (5 bases). The germline V gene has CDR1 KGHSH and CDR2 LQKENI. Trimming cost V 5 bases and J 5 bases, with 10 bases left between them. The CDR3 sequence is 12 residues long. The CDR3: CASSTDSNEQYF. Here the CDR3 DNA reads TGTGCCAGCTCAACCGACAGTAACGAGCAGTACTTC.

The DNA for the CDR3 is TGTGCCAGCAGCCCGAATCGACTAGCGGGGGTTCAAGAGACCCAGTACTTC. Amino acids: CASSPNRLAGVQETQYF. This rearrangement joins TRBV11-3 to TRBJ2-5; 12 nucleotides match TRBD2. The ends lost 5 bases at V and 2 bases at J; junction bases unmatched: 9. Germline loops: CDR1 SGHNT, CDR2 YENEEA. This CDR3 is built from 17 residues.